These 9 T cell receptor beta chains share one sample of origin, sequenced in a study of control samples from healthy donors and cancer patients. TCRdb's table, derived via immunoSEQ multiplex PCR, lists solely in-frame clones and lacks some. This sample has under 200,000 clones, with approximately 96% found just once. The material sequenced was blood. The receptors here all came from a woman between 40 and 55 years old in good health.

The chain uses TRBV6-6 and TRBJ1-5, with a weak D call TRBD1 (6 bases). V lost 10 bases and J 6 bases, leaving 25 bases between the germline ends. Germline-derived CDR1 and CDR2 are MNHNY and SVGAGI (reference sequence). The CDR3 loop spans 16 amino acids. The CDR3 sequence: CATRFADSPYTQPQHF. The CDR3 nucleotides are TGTGCCACCCGGTTCGCGGACAGTCCTTACACTCAGCCCCAGCATTTT.

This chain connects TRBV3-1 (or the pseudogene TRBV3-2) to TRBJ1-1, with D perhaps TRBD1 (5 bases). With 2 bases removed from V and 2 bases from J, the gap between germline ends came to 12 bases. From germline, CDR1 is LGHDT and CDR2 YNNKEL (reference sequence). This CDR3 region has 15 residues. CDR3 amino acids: CASSQLGQGNTEAFF. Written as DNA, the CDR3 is TGTGCCAGCAGCCAACTCGGTCAGGGTAACACTGAAGCTTTCTTT.

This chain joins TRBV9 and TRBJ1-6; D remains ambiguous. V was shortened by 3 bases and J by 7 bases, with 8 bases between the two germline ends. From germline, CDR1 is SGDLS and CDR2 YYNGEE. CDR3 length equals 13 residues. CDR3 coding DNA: TGTGCCAGCAGCGCCGCCGTAAATTCACCCCTCCACTTT. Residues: CASSAAVNSPLHF.

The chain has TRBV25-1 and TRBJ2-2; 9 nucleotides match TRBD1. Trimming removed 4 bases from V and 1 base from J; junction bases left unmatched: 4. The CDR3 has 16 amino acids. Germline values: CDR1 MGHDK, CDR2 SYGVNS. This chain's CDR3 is CASSGPGQGNTGELFF. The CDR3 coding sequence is TGTGCCAGCAGTGGGCCGGGACAGGGGAACACCGGGGAGCTGTTTTTT.

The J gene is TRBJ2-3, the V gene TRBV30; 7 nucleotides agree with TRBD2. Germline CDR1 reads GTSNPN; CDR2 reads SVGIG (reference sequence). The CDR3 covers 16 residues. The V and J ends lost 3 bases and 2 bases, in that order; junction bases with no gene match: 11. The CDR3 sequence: CAWSSSGAGHTDTQYF. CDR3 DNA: TGTGCCTGGAGCTCGTCCGGAGCGGGGCACACAGATACGCAGTATTTT.

CDR3 sequence: CATQDLGLNTEAFF. DNA of the CDR3: TGTGCCACCCAGGACCTCGGGTTGAACACTGAAGCTTTCTTT. The chain uses TRBV19 and TRBJ1-1; D uncertain. The CDR3 loop spans 14 amino acids. The germline V gene has CDR1 LNHDA and CDR2 SQIVND (reference sequence). Trimming took off 10 bases at V and 0 bases at J, with 15 bases between the two ends. Complete variable domain (other parts from reference TRBV19 and TRBJ1-1): DGGITQSPKYLFRKEGQNVTLSCEQNLNHDAMYWYRQDPGQGLRLIYYSQIVNDFQKGDIAEGYSVSREKKESFPLTVTSAQKNPTAFYLCATQDLGLNTEAFFGQGTRLTVV.

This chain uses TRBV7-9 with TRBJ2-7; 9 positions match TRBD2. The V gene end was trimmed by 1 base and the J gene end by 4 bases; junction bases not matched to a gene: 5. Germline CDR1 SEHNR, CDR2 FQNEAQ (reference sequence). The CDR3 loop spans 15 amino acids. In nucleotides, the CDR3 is TGTGCCAGCAGCTTAGACCTAGCGGGACCGTACGAGCAGTACTTC. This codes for CASSLDLAGPYEQYF.

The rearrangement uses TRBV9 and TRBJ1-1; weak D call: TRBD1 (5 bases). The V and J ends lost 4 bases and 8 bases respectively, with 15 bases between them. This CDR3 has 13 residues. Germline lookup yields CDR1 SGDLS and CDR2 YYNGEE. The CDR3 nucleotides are TGTGCCAGCAGCCCGGACGCGGGGGGGGAAGCTTTCTTT. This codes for CASSPDAGGEAFF.

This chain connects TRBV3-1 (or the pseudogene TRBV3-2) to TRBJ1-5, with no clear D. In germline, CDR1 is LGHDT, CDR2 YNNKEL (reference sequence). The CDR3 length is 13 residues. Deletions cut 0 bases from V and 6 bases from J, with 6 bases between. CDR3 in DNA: TGTGCCAGCAGCCAAGATATATTTCAGCCCCAGCATTTT. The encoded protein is CASSQDIFQPQHF.